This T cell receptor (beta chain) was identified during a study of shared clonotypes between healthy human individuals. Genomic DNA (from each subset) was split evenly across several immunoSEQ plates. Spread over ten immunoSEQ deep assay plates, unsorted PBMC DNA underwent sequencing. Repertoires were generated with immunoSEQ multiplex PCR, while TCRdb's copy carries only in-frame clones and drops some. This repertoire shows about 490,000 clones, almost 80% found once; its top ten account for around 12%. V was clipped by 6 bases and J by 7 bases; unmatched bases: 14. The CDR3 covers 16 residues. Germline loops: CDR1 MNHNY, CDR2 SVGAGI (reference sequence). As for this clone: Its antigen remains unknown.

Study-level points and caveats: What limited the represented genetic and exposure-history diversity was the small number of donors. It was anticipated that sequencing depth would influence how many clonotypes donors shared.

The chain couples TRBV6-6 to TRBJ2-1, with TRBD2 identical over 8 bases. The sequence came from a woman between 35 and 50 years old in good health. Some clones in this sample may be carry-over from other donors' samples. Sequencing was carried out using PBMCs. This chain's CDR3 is CASRPSGSGWSNEQFF. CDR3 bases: TGTGCCAGCAGGCCAAGCGGGAGTGGTTGGAGTAATGAGCAGTTCTTC.